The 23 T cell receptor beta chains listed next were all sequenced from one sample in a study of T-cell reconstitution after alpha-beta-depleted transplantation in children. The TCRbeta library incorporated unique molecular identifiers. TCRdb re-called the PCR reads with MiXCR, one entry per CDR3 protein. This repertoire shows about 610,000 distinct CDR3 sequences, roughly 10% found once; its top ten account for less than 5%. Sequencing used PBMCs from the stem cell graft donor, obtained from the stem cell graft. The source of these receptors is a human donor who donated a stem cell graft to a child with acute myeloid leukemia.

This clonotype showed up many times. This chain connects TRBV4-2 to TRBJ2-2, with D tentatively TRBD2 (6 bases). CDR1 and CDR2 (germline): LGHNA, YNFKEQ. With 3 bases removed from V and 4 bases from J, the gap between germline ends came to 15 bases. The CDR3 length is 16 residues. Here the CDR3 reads CASSHKSLAPTGELFF. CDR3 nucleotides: TGTGCCAGCAGCCATAAAAGCCTAGCGCCCACCGGGGAGCTGTTTTTT.

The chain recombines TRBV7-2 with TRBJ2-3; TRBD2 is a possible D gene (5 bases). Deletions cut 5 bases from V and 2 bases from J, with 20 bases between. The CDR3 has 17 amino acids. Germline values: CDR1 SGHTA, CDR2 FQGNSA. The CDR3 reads CASSPRRGAEPTDTQYF. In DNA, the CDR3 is TGTGCCAGCAGCCCCCGACGAGGAGCGGAGCCCACAGATACGCAGTATTTT.

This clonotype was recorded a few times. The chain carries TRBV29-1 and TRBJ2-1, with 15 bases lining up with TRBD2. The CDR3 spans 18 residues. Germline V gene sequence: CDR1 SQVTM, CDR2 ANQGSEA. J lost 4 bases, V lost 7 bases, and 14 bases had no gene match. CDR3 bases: TGCAGCGGTATCGGACTAGCGGGAGGGCGGGGACTTTACAATGAGCAGTTCTTC. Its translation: CSGIGLAGGRGLYNEQFF.

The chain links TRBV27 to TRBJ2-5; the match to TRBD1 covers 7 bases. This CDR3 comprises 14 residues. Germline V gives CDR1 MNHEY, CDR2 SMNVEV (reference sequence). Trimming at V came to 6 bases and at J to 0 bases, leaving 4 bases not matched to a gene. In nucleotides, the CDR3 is TGTGCCAGCAGCCTGGACAGGTACCAAGAGACCCAGTACTTC. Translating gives CASSLDRYQETQYF.

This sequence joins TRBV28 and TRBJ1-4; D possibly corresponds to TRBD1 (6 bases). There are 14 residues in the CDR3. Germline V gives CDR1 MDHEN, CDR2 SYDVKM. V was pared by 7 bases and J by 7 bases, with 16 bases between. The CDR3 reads CASTSGARGEKLFF. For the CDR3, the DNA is TGTGCCAGCACCTCAGGGGCGCGGGGTGAAAAACTGTTTTTT.

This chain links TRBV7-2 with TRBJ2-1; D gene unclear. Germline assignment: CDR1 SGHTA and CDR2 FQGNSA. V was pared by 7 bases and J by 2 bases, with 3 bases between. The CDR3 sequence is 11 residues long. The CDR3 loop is CASTTYNEQFF. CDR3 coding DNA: TGTGCCAGCACGACCTACAATGAGCAGTTCTTC.

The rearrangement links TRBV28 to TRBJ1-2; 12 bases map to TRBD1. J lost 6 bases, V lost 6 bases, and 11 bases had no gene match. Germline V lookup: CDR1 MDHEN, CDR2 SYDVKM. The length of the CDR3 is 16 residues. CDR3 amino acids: CASSQTPGQGAHGYTF. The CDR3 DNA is TGTGCCAGCAGCCAAACGCCGGGACAGGGGGCGCATGGCTACACCTTC.

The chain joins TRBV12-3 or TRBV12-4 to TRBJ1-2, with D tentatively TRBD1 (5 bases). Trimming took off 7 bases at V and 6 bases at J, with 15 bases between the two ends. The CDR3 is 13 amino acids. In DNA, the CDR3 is TGTGCCAGCACAAGGGACTTCCCCCATGGCTACACCTTC. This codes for CASTRDFPHGYTF.

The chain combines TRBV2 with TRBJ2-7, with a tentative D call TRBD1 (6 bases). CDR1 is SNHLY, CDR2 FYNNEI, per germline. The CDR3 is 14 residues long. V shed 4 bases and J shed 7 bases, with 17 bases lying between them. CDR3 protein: CASSAGTLRGEQYF. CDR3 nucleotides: TGTGCCAGCAGTGCCGGGACACTCCGCGGGGAGCAGTACTTC.

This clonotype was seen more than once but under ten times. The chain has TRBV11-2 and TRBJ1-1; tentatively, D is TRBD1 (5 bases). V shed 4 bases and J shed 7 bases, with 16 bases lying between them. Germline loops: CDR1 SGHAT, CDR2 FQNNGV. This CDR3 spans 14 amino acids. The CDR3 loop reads CASSSSTAINEAFF. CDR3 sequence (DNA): TGTGCCAGCAGCTCCTCGACAGCTATCAATGAAGCTTTCTTT.

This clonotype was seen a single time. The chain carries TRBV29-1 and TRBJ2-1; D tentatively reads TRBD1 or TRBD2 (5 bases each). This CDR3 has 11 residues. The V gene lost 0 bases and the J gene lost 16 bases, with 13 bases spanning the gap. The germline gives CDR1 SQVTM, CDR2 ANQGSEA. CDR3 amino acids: CSVEDSMRDFF. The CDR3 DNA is TGCAGCGTTGAAGATAGTATGAGGGACTTCTTC.

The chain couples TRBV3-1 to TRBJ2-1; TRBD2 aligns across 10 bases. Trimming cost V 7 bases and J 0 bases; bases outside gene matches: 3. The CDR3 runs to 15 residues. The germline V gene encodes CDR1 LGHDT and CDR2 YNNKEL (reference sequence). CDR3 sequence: CASMPSGSSYNEQFF. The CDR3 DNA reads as TGTGCCAGCATGCCTAGCGGGAGCTCCTACAATGAGCAGTTCTTC.

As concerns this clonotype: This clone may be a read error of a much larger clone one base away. The CDR3 coding sequence is TGTCCCAGCAGTTTAGGTGGACTACCCTACAATGAGCAGTTCTTC. Translated: CPSSLGGLPYNEQFF. The chain employs TRBV27 and TRBJ2-1, with D perhaps TRBD2 (6 bases). Per the germline V gene, CDR1 is MNHEY and CDR2 is SMNVEV (reference sequence). The CDR3 is made up of 15 amino acids.

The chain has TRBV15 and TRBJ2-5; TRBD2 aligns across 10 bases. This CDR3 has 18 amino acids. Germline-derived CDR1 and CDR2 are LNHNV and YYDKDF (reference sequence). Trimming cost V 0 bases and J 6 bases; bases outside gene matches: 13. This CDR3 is CATSRDQSSSGSGKTQYF. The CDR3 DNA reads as TGTGCCACCAGCAGAGATCAATCCTCTAGCGGGAGTGGGAAGACCCAGTACTTC.

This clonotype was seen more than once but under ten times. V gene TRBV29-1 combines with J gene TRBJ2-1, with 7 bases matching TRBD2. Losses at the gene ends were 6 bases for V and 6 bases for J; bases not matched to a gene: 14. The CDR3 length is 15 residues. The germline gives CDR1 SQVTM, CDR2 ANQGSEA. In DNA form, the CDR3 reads TGCAGCGTCCCAAGGGGCGGGAGTAACGGCAATGAGCAGTTCTTC. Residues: CSVPRGGSNGNEQFF.

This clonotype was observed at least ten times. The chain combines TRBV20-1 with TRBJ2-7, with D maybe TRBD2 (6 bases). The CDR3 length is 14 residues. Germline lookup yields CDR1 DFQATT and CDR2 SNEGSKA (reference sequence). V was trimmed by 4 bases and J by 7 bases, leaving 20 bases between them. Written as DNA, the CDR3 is TGCAGTGCTACAGGCCGGGACTCCGTCTGGGAGCAGTACTTC. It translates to CSATGRDSVWEQYF.

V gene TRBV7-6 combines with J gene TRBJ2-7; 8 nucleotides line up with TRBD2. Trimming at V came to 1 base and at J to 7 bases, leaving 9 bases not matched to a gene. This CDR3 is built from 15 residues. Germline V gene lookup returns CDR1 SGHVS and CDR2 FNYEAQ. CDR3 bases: TGTGCCAGCAGCTTAGGCGCAGCGGGAGTCGGGGAGCAGTACTTC. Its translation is CASSLGAAGVGEQYF.

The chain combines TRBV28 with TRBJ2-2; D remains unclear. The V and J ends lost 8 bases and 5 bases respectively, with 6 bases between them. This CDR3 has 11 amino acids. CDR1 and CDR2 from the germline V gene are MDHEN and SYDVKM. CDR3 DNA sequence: TGTGCCAGCGGGTTAACCGGGGAGCTGTTTTTT. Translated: CASGLTGELFF.

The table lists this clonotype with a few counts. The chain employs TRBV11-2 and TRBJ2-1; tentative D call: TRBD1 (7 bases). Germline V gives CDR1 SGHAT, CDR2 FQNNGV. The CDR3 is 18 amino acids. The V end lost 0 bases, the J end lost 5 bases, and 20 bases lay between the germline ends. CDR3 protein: CASSLDRGAASQNNEQFF. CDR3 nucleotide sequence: TGTGCCAGCAGCTTAGACAGGGGGGCAGCTTCCCAGAACAATGAGCAGTTCTTC.

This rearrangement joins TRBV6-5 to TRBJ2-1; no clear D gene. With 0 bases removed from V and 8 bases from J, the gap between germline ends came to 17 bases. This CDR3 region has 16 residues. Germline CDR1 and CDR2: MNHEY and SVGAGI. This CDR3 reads CASSYSIWGIYDEQFF. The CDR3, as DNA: TGTGCCAGCAGTTACTCGATTTGGGGTATTTACGATGAGCAGTTCTTC.

CDR3 in amino acids: CASSLTGRLEDTQYF. The CDR3 DNA sequence: TGTGCCAGCAGCTTAACCGGGAGACTAGAAGATACGCAGTATTTT. The J gene is TRBJ2-3, the V gene TRBV7-2; perhaps TRBD2 as D (6 bases). Germline V gene lookup returns CDR1 SGHTA and CDR2 FQGNSA. V dropped 2 bases and J dropped 5 bases, with 14 bases sitting between them. The CDR3 totals 15 residues. Supplemented by reference TRBV7-2 and TRBJ2-3, the full variable domain reads GAGVSQSPSNKVTEKGKDVELRCDPISGHTALYWYRQSLGQGLEFLIYFQGNSAPDKSGLPSDRFSAERTGGSVSTLTIQRTQQEDSAVYLCASSLTGRLEDTQYFGPGTRLTVL.

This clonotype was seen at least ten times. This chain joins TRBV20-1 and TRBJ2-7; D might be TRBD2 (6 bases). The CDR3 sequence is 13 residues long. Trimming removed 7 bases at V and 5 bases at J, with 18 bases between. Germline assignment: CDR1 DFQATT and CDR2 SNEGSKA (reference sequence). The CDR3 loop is CSVKREYLNEQYF. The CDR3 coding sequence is TGCAGTGTCAAACGGGAGTATCTTAACGAGCAGTACTTC.

CDR3 nucleotides: TGCAGCACCGACAGGGGGTTATCCAATGAGCAGTTCTTC. Translated, it gives CSTDRGLSNEQFF. This chain links TRBV29-1 with TRBJ2-1; 9 nucleotides align to TRBD1. With 8 bases clipped from V and 6 bases from J, the junction kept 8 bases outside the gene matches. Looked up from germline, CDR1 is SQVTM and CDR2 is ANQGSEA. The CDR3 has 13 amino acids.